This T cell receptor beta chain was found in a study of a mutant IDH1 vaccine in newly diagnosed glioma. Study-level background: Following radiotherapy alone, or alongside temozolomide cycles, vaccination was started after an interval of 4-6 weeks. Before enrollment, the patients had been treated with radiotherapy alone, temozolomide alone, or both together. Most of them had received both.

This sample's time point: week 11, during vaccination. The study gave 300 ug of mutant IDH1 20-mer peptide per vaccine dose, with topical imiquimod. As regards this clone: The antigen is unknown.

Assay: immunoSEQ multiplex PCR; the TCRdb copy retains only in-frame clones and omits some. Of fewer than 75,000 clones in the sample, approximately 84% are singletons; the top ten hold 9% to 10%. Trimming cost V 4 bases and J 4 bases, with 10 bases left between them. CDR3 length: 13 amino acids. Germline V CDR1 and CDR2: SGHTA, FQGTGA. The source is a woman between 45 and 60 years old with glioma. This material consisted of PBMCs, taken from a glioma patient whose treatment included an IDH1 peptide vaccine. This chain uses TRBV7-3 with TRBJ1-1; D may be TRBD1 (5 bases). The CDR3 DNA sequence: TGTGCCAGCAGCTCCCTCGGGGCCACTGAAGCTTTCTTT. The encoded protein is CASSSLGATEAFF. The whole variable domain, remainder taken from reference TRBV7-3 and TRBJ1-1, is GAGVSQTPSNKVTEKGKYVELRCDPISGHTALYWYRQSLGQGPEFLIYFQGTGAADDSGLPNDRFFAVRPEGSVSTLKIQRTERGDSAVYLCASSSLGATEAFFGQGTRLTVV.